Listed below are T cell receptor beta chains from one sample, sequenced in a study of blood T cell repertoires in COVID-19. TCRdb's copy holds only in-frame clones and misses some; the assay was immunoSEQ multiplex PCR. Here the sample spans around 250,000 clones, roughly 89% being singletons. Material: peripheral blood. The receptors were sampled from a man aged 30 to 39 who had recovered from COVID-19. The CDR3 runs from the conserved cysteine through the conserved F or W. Size tells how often a clone was seen (once, few, many) or the class of an expanded clone, and some rows leave it out.

J,size,V,CDR3
TRBJ2-2,.,TRBV12-3/TRBV12-4,CASSLNRGELFF
TRBJ1-5,.,TRBV4-3,CASSQDSQGRQPQHF
TRBJ1-2,.,TRBV10-3,CAIRTEQYVYGYTF
TRBJ1-4,.,TRBV19,CASSMVVRGEKLFF
TRBJ1-2,.,TRBV12-3/TRBV12-4,CASSLEVGGGYTF
TRBJ2-7,.,TRBV7-2,CASSLVGLAGADLFEQYF
TRBJ2-2,few,TRBV9,CASSWTGEGELFF
TRBJ2-4,.,TRBV19,CASSLIQGRVAKNIQYF
TRBJ1-4,.,TRBV29-1,CSVVLSVNNEKLFF
TRBJ2-1,.,TRBV9,CASSPHGGRGFSYNEQFF
TRBJ1-2,.,TRBV5-1,CASLPRTGYNYGYTF